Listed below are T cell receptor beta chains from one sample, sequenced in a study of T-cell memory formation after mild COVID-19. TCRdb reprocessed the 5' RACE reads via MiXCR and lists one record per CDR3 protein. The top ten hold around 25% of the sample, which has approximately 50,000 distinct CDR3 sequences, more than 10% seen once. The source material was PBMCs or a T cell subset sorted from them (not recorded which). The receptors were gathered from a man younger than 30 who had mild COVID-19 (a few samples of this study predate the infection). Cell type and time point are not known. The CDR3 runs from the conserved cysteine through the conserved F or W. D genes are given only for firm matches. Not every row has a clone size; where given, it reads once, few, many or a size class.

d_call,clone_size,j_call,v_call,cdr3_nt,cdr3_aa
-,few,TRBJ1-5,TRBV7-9,TGTGCCAGCAGCCGGGACATTGAGGGGCCCCAGCATTTT,CASSRDIEGPQHF
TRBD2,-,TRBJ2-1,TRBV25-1,TGTGCCAGCACCCATAGCGGGGGGGACAATGAGCAGTTCTTC,CASTHSGGDNEQFF
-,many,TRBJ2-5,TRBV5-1,TGCGCCAGCAGCGACCCCGCGGGGGCTGGAGAGACCCAGTACTTC,CASSDPAGAGETQYF
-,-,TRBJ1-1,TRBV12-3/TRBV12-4,TGTGCCAGCACTAGGGGCTGGATGAACACTGAAGCTTTCTTT,CASTRGWMNTEAFF
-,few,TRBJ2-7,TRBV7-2,TGTGCCAGCAGCGCCGGGGGCCCCAGCACCGAGCAGTACTTC,CASSAGGPSTEQYF
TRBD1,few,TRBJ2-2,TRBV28,TGTGCCAGCAGGCTTACAGGGGGATACACCGGGGAGCTGTTTTTT,CASRLTGGYTGELFF
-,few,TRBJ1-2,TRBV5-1,TGCGCCAGCAGCTTGGACGTGGGAAACTATGGCTACACCTTC,CASSLDVGNYGYTF
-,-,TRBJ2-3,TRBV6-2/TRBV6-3,TGTGCCAGCAGTTCGACGACTGGAGATACGCAGTATTTT,CASSSTTGDTQYF
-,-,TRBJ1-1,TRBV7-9,TGTGCCAGCAGCTTGAGGGGGGACTACACTGAAGCTTTCTTT,CASSLRGDYTEAFF
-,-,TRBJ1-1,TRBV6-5,TGTGCCAGCAGTCACCGAGGAGGGAAGAATACTGAAGCTTTCTTT,CASSHRGGKNTEAFF
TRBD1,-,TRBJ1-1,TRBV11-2,TGTGCCAGCAGCTTCTCTGTCGGACAGGGGATGAACACTGAAGCTTTCTTT,CASSFSVGQGMNTEAFF
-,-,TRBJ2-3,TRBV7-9,TGTGCCAGCAGCTTGGATACAGGGTTTAAGGATACGCAGTATTTT,CASSLDTGFKDTQYF
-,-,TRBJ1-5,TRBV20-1,TGCAGTGCTACCCCCGAATGGGGAGGTATTGGTCAGCCCCAGCATTTT,CSATPEWGGIGQPQHF
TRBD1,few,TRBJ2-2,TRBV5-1,TGCGCCAGTATTCAGGACAGGGTGGAGAACACCGGGGAGCTGTTTTTT,CASIQDRVENTGELFF
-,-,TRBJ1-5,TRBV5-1,TGCGCCAGCAGCTCCGGGACGGGTAGCAATCAGCCCCAGCATTTT,CASSSGTGSNQPQHF
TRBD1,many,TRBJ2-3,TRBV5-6,TGTGCCAGCGACAAGACAGGGGGCGTACTCACAGATACGCAGTATTTT,CASDKTGGVLTDTQYF
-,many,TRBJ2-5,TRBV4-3,TGCGCCAGCAGCCAAGATATTACAGGGTGGGAGACCCAGTACTTC,CASSQDITGWETQYF
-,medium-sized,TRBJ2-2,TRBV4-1,TGCGCCAGCAGCCAAGACAGTGGTGGGGCCGGGGAGCTGTTTTTT,CASSQDSGGAGELFF
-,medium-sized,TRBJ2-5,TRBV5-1,TGCGCCAGCAGCTTACTGGGGGCGTTGGAGACCCAGTACTTC,CASSLLGALETQYF
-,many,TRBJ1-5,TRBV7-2,TGTGCCAGCAGCTTAGTTGGGGGAAACACCAATCAGCCCCAGCATTTT,CASSLVGGNTNQPQHF
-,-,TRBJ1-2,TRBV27,TGTGCCAGCGGAAGGACTAACTATGGCTACACCTTC,CASGRTNYGYTF
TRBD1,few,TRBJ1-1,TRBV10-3,TGTGCCATCGGGGGAGGGGGCACGAACACTGAAGCTTTCTTT,CAIGGGGTNTEAFF
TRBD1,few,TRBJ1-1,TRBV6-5,TGTGCCAGCAGGCCGGGACAGGGGGTTAGTGAAGCTTTCTTT,CASRPGQGVSEAFF
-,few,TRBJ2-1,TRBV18,TGTGCCAGCTCACCTTATGGGGCGTACAATGAGCAGTTCTTC,CASSPYGAYNEQFF
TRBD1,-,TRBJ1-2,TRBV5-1,TGCGCCAGCAGCTTGGACCCGACAGGGGGCCATGGCTACACCTTC,CASSLDPTGGHGYTF
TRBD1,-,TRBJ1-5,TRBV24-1,TGTGCCACCAGTGAACCGACAGGGATAAGCAATCAGCCCCAGCATTTT,CATSEPTGISNQPQHF
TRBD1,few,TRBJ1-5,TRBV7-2,TGTGCCAGCAGTTATTCAGGGGGTTTGGGCAATCAGCCCCAGCATTTT,CASSYSGGLGNQPQHF
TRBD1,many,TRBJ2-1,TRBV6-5,TGTGCCAGCAATGGACAGGGAGGCAATGAGCAGTTCTTC,CASNGQGGNEQFF
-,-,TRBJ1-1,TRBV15,TGTGCCACCACCTATTCGGGGGGGAACACTGAAGCTTTCTTT,CATTYSGGNTEAFF
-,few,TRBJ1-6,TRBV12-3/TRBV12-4,TGTGCCAGCACCTTACAGGGTAGTAAACGATCACCCCTCCACTTT,CASTLQGSKRSPLHF
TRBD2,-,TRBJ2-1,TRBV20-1,TGCAGTGCTCCTCTAGCGGGGGGGCCCAACAATGAGCAGTTCTTC,CSAPLAGGPNNEQFF
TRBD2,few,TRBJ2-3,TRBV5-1,TGCGCCAGCAGCTTTTCAGCGGGGGCTAGCACAGATACGCAGTATTTT,CASSFSAGASTDTQYF
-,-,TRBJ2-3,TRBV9,TGTGCCAGCAGCGTAGTGGGGATGGGAGATACGCAGTATTTT,CASSVVGMGDTQYF
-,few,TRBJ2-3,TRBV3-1,TGTGCCAGCAGCCGTCGGGGGGCCGCGGATACGCAGTATTTT,CASSRRGAADTQYF
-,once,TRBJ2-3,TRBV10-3,TGTGCCACGCAGAGCACAGATACGCAGTATTTT,CATQSTDTQYF
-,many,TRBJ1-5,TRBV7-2,TGTGCCAGCAGCGGTGAGGGGGGCGCTAATCAGCCCCAGCATTTT,CASSGEGGANQPQHF
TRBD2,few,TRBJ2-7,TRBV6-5,TGTGCCAGCAGTTATTCCGGGACTACGCACTACGAGCAGTACTTC,CASSYSGTTHYEQYF
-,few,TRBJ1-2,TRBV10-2,TGCGCCAGCAGTGGCCCGATCGGGACTCTAGGTGGCTACACCTTC,CASSGPIGTLGGYTF
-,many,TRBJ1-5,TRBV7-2,TGTGCCAGCAGCTCGGACTACAATCAGCCCCAGCATTTT,CASSSDYNQPQHF
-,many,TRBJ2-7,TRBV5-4,TGTGCCAGCAGCTTGGAACACGCGAGCGAGCAGTACTTC,CASSLEHASEQYF
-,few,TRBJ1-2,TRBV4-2,TGTGCCAGCAGCCAAGACGAAGGAACGGGGTACACCTTC,CASSQDEGTGYTF
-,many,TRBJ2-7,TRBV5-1,TGCGCCAGCAGCATGGGTCTCTGGGGCGAGCTAGTCTCCGACGAGCAGTACTTC,CASSMGLWGELVSDEQYF
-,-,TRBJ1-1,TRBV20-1,TGCAGTGCTAGAGGAGACACCTTGAACACTGAAGCTTTCTTT,CSARGDTLNTEAFF
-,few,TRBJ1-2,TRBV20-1,TGCAGTGCTAGAGCCGGGGGTACGATTGATGGCTACACCTTC,CSARAGGTIDGYTF
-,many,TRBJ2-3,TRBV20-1,TGCAGTGCTAGGGACACTAGCACAGATACGCAGTATTTT,CSARDTSTDTQYF
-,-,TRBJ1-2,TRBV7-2,TGTGCCAGCAGCTTACCCGCCCCAGCCCTCTATGGCTACACCTTC,CASSLPAPALYGYTF
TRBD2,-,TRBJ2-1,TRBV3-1,TGTGCCAGCGAATGGGGTAGCGGGGGAGGAAATGAGCAGTTCTTC,CASEWGSGGGNEQFF